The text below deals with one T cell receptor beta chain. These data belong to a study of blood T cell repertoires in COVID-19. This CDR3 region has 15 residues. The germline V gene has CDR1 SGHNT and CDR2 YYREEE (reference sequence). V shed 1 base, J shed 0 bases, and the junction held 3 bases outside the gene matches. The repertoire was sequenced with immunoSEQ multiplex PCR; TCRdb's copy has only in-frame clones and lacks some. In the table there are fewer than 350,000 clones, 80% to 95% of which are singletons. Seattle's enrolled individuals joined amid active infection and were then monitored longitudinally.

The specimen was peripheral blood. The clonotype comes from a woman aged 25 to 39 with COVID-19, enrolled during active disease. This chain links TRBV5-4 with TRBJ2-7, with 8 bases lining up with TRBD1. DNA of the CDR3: TGTGCCAGCAGCTTGTTCAGGGGGCCCTCCTACGAGCAGTACTTC. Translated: CASSLFRGPSYEQYF.